This T cell receptor (beta chain) was identified in a study of CD8 T cells in ankylosing spondylitis. Notes on the study in general: Ankylosing spondylitis blood seemed to carry a telltale TCR beta motif made of several highly homologous variants.

As for this clonotype: Its antigen is not identified.

Germline loops: CDR1 SGHTA, CDR2 FQGNSA. CDR3 size: 17 residues. Trimming stripped 3 bases from V and 0 bases from J, with 17 bases between. TCRdb re-derived calls from the 5' RACE reads in MiXCR, one entry per CDR3 protein. The repertoire has around 890,000 distinct CDR3 sequences, around 11% of them found once; the top ten carry roughly 0.51%. The material sequenced was blood, either unsorted or a sorted T cell fraction (not recorded which). This TCR derives from a male donor with ankylosing spondylitis. The chain uses TRBV7-2 and TRBJ1-1, with D maybe TRBD1 (6 bases). This CDR3 is CASSLGADELMNTEAFF. CDR3 DNA: TGTGCCAGCAGCTTGGGGGCTGACGAGCTAATGAACACTGAAGCTTTCTTT.